The clone carrying this T cell receptor (beta chain) was recorded many times. One entry per CDR3 protein, called by TCRdb with MiXCR from the reads. Of 100,000 or so distinct CDR3 sequences in the sample, 16% were seen once. The sample belongs to a study of T cell repertoires in cytomegalovirus infection. The CDR3 covers 13 residues. Trimming left V 1 base short and J 9 bases short, with 7 bases between. The chain combines TRBV12-3 or TRBV12-4 with TRBJ1-6, with D tentatively TRBD1 (5 bases). The source material was PBMCs. The sequence came from a human donor in good health (CMV status not recorded). Some clones in this sample may be carry-over from other donors' samples. This CDR3 is CASSLGGSSPLHF. The CDR3 DNA sequence: TGTGCCAGCAGTTTAGGGGGGAGTTCACCCCTCCACTTT.